Presented here are 21 T cell receptor beta chains from one specimen sequenced in a study of Graves' ophthalmopathy and Graves' hyperthyroidism. TCR beta CDR3 amplification used RNA transcripts. HTBI primers primed a first-round RT-PCR, and a second-round multiplex PCR followed. TCRdb re-called the multiplex PCR reads with MiXCR, one entry per CDR3 protein. The profile shows around 520,000 distinct CDR3 sequences, 35% to 45% of them singletons. The sequenced sample was peripheral blood or thyroid tissue (not recorded which). The source is an adult man with Graves' hyperthyroidism.

This clonotype showed up just once. This rearrangement joins TRBV7-9 to TRBJ2-1; 9 positions match TRBD1. The CDR3 totals 15 residues. In germline, CDR1 is SEHNR, CDR2 FQNEAQ (reference sequence). V was clipped by 1 base and J by 3 bases; unmatched bases: 1. The CDR3 loop reads CASSLGTGVYNEQFF. The CDR3 bases are TGTGCCAGCAGCTTAGGGACAGGGGTCTACAATGAGCAGTTCTTC.

On this clonotype itself: Likely a read error: the CDR3 ends without its conserved phenylalanine or tryptophan. The limits of the CDR3 on the DNA are not certain, so only TCRdb's listed CDR3 is given. This sequence joins TRBV12-3 or TRBV12-4 and TRBJ1-2; the tabulated D call, TRBD1, remains unverified against the DNA. Counting both end residues, the CDR3 totals 10 amino acids. CDR3 region: CASSPGQGTY.

This clonotype was observed many times. The rearrangement joins TRBV7-8 to TRBJ1-1, with 8 bases identical to TRBD1. The CDR3 runs 12 residues. V dropped 5 bases and J dropped 10; count of bases not matched to a gene: 6. From germline, CDR1 is SGHVS and CDR2 FQNEAQ. The CDR3 protein is CASSEDRAPAFF. CDR3 sequence (DNA): TGTGCCAGCAGCGAGGACAGGGCTCCAGCTTTCTTT.

Worth noting for this clonotype: A read error is possible here, since a much larger clone lies one base away. The chain carries TRBV27 and TRBJ1-5, with D maybe TRBD1 (5 bases). CDR3 length equals 16 residues. Per germline, CDR1 MNHEY and CDR2 SMNVEV (reference sequence). The CDR3 DNA is TGTGCCGGCAGTTTTCTTGGGGGAGGCGGCAATCAGCCCCAGCATTTT. Translated, it gives CAGSFLGGGGNQPQHF.

About this clonotype: At one of its ends the junction is not consistent with the germline gene, which may arise from a read error. The V call is TRBV28, the J call TRBJ1-4; D is uncertain. The CDR3 extends over 12 amino acids. CDR1 is MDHEN, CDR2 SYDVKM, per germline. In nucleotides, the CDR3 is TGTGCCAGCACCACCGGCAGTGAAAAACTGCTTTTT. Encoded protein: CASTTGSEKLLF.

The chain is built from TRBV12-3 or TRBV12-4 and TRBJ2-2; D is perhaps TRBD2 (5 bases). This CDR3 has 13 amino acids. Trimming pared 6 bases from V and 4 bases from J, leaving 9 bases between. The CDR3 DNA is TGTGCCAGCAGCACTAGTCGCACCGGGGAGCTGTTTTTT. It codes for CASSTSRTGELFF.

Only one count was recorded for this clonotype. V and J are TRBV10-3 and TRBJ1-5; possible D gene TRBD1, 6 bases. Germline V gene sequence: CDR1 ENHRY, CDR2 SYGVKD. Trimming pared 10 bases from V and 0 bases from J, leaving 19 bases between. The CDR3 is made up of 16 amino acids. The CDR3 DNA reads as TGTGCCACCCCTGGGGGGAGGGGGTATAGCAATCAGCCCCAGCATTTT. Residues: CATPGGRGYSNQPQHF.

A note on this clonotype: This may be a read error, as it is one base from a much larger clone. The chain uses TRBV7-9 and TRBJ1-6; D possibly corresponds to TRBD1 (5 bases). Germline lookup yields CDR1 SEHNR and CDR2 FQNEAQ (reference sequence). The V end lost 4 bases, the J end lost 8 bases, and 12 bases lay between the germline ends. This CDR3 has 14 amino acids. For the CDR3, the DNA is TGTGCCAGCAGCTATCGGGGCGCAGATTCACCCCTCCACTTT. Translation gives CASSYRGADSPLHF.

This chain joins TRBV7-2 and TRBJ1-6; TRBD1 might be the D (5 bases). Germline CDR1 is SGHTA and CDR2 is FQGNSA. Trimming shortened V by 3 bases and J by 8 bases, and 14 bases separated the two germline ends. The CDR3 is 15 residues long. CDR3 sequence (DNA): TGTGCCAGCAGCTTGGGGCCCGCCGGGGATTCACCCCTCCACTTT. It yields the protein CASSLGPAGDSPLHF.

This chain links TRBV7-2 with TRBJ1-5, with 8 bases aligning to TRBD1. There are 15 residues in the CDR3. With 6 bases clipped from V and 8 bases from J, the junction kept 12 bases outside the gene matches. Germline values: CDR1 SGHTA, CDR2 FQGNSA. CDR3 sequence reads: CASRDRSRGREPQHF. As DNA, the CDR3 is TGTGCCAGCAGAGATCGGAGCAGGGGGCGAGAGCCCCAGCATTTT.

This clonotype was recorded at least ten times. V usage is TRBV7-8 and J usage is TRBJ2-3, with D perhaps matching TRBD1 or TRBD2 (5 bases each). Germline V CDR1 and CDR2: SGHVS, FQNEAQ. V lost 6 bases and J 6 bases, leaving 10 bases between the germline ends. CDR3 length: 12 residues. CDR3 coding DNA: TGTGCCAGCAGTCCGGGGCTGGATACGCAGTATTTT. Its protein is CASSPGLDTQYF.

At least ten counts were recorded for this clonotype. This rearrangement joins TRBV29-1 to TRBJ1-1; D is unresolved. This CDR3 contains 11 residues. V lost 3 bases and J 7 bases, leaving 9 bases between the germline ends. Germline V gene lookup returns CDR1 SQVTM and CDR2 ANQGSEA. The CDR3, as DNA: TGCAGCGTTGATGAAGGATATGAAGCTTTCTTT. Amino acids: CSVDEGYEAFF. Together with reference TRBV29-1 and TRBJ1-1, the CDR3 gives the full variable domain: SAVISQKPSRDICQRGTSLTIQCQVDSQVTMMFWYRQQPGQSLTLIATANQGSEATYESGFVIDKFPISRPNLTFSTLTVSNMSPEDSSIYLCSVDEGYEAFFGQGTRLTVV.

Regarding this clonotype: Being one base from a much bigger clone, this may be a read error. The chain recombines TRBV10-3 with TRBJ1-1, with TRBD1 as a possible D gene (5 bases). The germline gives CDR1 ENHRY, CDR2 SYGVKD. The CDR3 contains 15 residues. The CDR3 DNA reads TGTGCCAGCAGTAACCAGTACGGGGGGAACACTGAAGTTTTCTTT. It specifies CASSNQYGGNTEVFF.

The table lists this clonotype with a few counts. The CDR3 loop reads CSALTGATGELFF. CDR3 nucleotide sequence: TGCAGTGCTTTAACAGGGGCAACCGGGGAGCTGTTTTTT. The V call is TRBV20-1, the J call TRBJ2-2; 7 nucleotides agree with TRBD1. The CDR3 spans 13 residues. After removal of 5 bases from V and 5 bases from J, the junction contained 5 bases not matched to a gene. In germline, CDR1 is DFQATT, CDR2 SNEGSKA (reference sequence).

This clonotype was picked up many times. The chain uses TRBV28 and TRBJ1-1, with D unclear. V was cut by 6 bases and J by 0 bases, with 5 bases left in between. There are 12 residues in the CDR3. CDR1 is MDHEN and CDR2 is SYDVKM in the germline V gene. In DNA, the CDR3 is TGTGCCAGCAGGACGGTGAACACTGAAGCTTTCTTT. It codes for CASRTVNTEAFF.

This clonotype was counted a few times. J is TRBJ2-5 and V is TRBV10-3; no definite D call. The CDR3 has 14 amino acids. Germline CDR1 ENHRY, CDR2 SYGVKD. Trimming stripped 4 bases from V and 1 base from J, with 10 bases between. The CDR3 sequence is CAISGSASQETQYF. The CDR3 DNA sequence: TGTGCCATCAGTGGATCCGCGTCCCAAGAGACCCAGTACTTC.

V gene TRBV7-3 combines with J gene TRBJ2-2; 12 bases are shared with TRBD1. V shed 5 bases and J 7 bases; nucleotides not matched to a gene: 5. The CDR3 loop spans 15 amino acids. CDR1 and CDR2 (germline): SGHTA, FQGTGA. The CDR3 region has the DNA TGTGCCAGCAGCGCCGGGACAGGGGGCCTCGGGGAGCTGTTTTTT. Its translation: CASSAGTGGLGELFF. Looking up the rest from reference TRBV7-3 and TRBJ2-2 gives the full variable domain: GAGVSQTPSNKVTEKGKYVELRCDPISGHTALYWYRQSLGQGPEFLIYFQGTGAADDSGLPNDRFFAVRPEGSVSTLKIQRTERGDSAVYLCASSAGTGGLGELFFGEGSRLTVL.

This clonotype occurred a few times. The genes are TRBV30 and TRBJ1-4; D gene ambiguous. The CDR3 spans 12 residues. The V gene lost 0 bases and the J gene lost 14 bases, with 13 bases spanning the gap. Germline assignment: CDR1 GTSNPN and CDR2 SVGIG (reference sequence). CDR3 in amino acids: CAWSVGLPGLFF. CDR3 nucleotides: TGTGCCTGGAGTGTTGGTCTTCCAGGCCTGTTTTTT. Supplemented by reference TRBV30 and TRBJ1-4, the full variable domain reads SQTIHQWPATLVQPVGSPLSLECTVEGTSNPNLYWYRQAAGRGLQLLFYSVGIGQISSEVPQNLSASRPQDRQFILSSKKLLLSDSGFYLCAWSVGLPGLFFGSGTQLSVL.

The chain employs TRBV7-3 and TRBJ1-1, with D possibly being TRBD1 (6 bases). Trimming stripped 5 bases from V and 0 bases from J, with 22 bases between. The CDR3 extends over 18 amino acids. Germline loops: CDR1 SGHTA, CDR2 FQGTGA. The CDR3 DNA reads TGTGCCAGCAGCAGACAACCCCTCGTGGGGGGCCTGAACACTGAAGCTTTCTTT. The encoded protein is CASSRQPLVGGLNTEAFF.

This clonotype showed up many times. The chain employs TRBV19 and TRBJ1-2; maybe TRBD1 (5 bases). Per germline, CDR1 LNHDA and CDR2 SQIVND (reference sequence). This CDR3 region has 15 residues. The V and J ends lost 6 bases and 6 bases respectively, with 20 bases between them. CDR3: CASRPPDIYLDGYTF. As DNA, the CDR3 is TGTGCCAGTAGACCTCCGGACATTTACCTTGATGGCTACACCTTC.

The chain recombines TRBV11-2 with TRBJ1-1; weak D call: TRBD1 (6 bases). The length of the CDR3 is 15 residues. From germline, CDR1 is SGHAT and CDR2 FQNNGV. Trimming stripped 5 bases from V and 0 bases from J, with 13 bases between. The CDR3 DNA follows: TGTGCCAGCAGCGGTCTCACAGGGATGAACACTGAAGCTTTCTTT. This gives the protein CASSGLTGMNTEAFF.